Detailed here is one TCR beta chain. This entry comes from a study of beta chain features in type 1 diabetes. Germline V gene lookup returns CDR1 SQVTM and CDR2 ANQGSEA. The CDR3 has 11 residues. cDNA synthesis used the whole RNA isolate, giving expressed TCRB sequences. The method was immunoSEQ multiplex PCR; TCRdb's version includes in-frame clones alone and lacks a portion of them. Of about 250,000 clones listed, about 14% are singletons. This TCR derives from a middle-aged woman in good health. The chain employs TRBV29-1 and TRBJ2-5; no clear D gene. The end of the DNA fits TRBJ2-7 better, so the J call may be wrong. Source material: naive CD4+ T cells from blood. For the CDR3, the DNA is TGCAGCGCTAGGATGGCTTACGAGCAGTACTTC. It specifies CSARMAYEQYF.